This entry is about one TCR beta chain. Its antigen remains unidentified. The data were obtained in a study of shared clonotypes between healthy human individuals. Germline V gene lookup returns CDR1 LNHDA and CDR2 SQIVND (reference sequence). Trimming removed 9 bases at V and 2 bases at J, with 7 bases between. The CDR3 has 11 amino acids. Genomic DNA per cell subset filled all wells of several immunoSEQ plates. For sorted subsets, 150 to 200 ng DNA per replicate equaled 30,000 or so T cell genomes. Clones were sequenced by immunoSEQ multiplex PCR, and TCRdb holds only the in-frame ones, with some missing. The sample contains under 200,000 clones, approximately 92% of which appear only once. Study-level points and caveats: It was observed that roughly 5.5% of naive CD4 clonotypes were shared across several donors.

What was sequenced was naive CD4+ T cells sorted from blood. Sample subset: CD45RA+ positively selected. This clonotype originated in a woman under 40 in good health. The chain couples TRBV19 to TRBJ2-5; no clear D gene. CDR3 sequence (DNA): TGTGCCAGCAAAAAACAAGAGACCCAGTACTTC. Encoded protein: CASKKQETQYF.